These T cell receptor beta chains were read from a single sample in a study of blood T cell repertoires in COVID-19. The table came from immunoSEQ multiplex PCR; TCRdb's copy has only in-frame clones and leaves some out. The sample contains about 250,000 clones, around 83% of which appear only once. Sample: peripheral blood. The source is a man older than 75 with acute or convalescent COVID-19. Both conserved end residues are part of each CDR3. A D gene is named only where the DNA matches it firmly. Clone sizes are given selectively: once, few, many, or a class where the clone is expanded.

d_call	j_call	clone_size	v_call	cdr3_aa	cdr3_nt
.	TRBJ1-2	.	TRBV6-5	CASSPRENYGYTF	TGTGCCAGCAGCCCGAGGGAGAACTATGGCTACACCTTC
TRBD2	TRBJ2-5	once	TRBV7-9	CASSPPGLAGGETQYF	TGTGCCAGCAGCCCGCCGGGACTAGCGGGAGGCGAGACCCAGTACTTC
TRBD1	TRBJ1-5	.	TRBV4-1	CASSLGTGGGQPQHF	TGCGCCAGCAGCCTAGGGACAGGGGGCGGTCAGCCCCAGCATTTT
TRBD1	TRBJ1-4	.	TRBV5-1	CASNEGGAGEKLFF	TGCGCCAGCAATGAAGGGGGCGCGGGGGAAAAACTGTTTTTT
.	TRBJ2-7	.	TRBV5-1	CASSLTGTNSRLEQYF	TGCGCCAGCAGCTTAACCGGGACAAACAGCCGCCTTGAGCAGTACTTC
.	TRBJ2-1	.	TRBV24-1	CATSDVRRLGENNEQFF	TGTGCCACCAGTGACGTTCGACGCTTGGGCGAAAACAATGAGCAGTTCTTC
TRBD1	TRBJ1-5	.	TRBV3-1/TRBV3-2	CASSPTGDSNQPQHF	TGTGCCAGCAGCCCGACAGGGGATAGCAATCAGCCCCAGCATTTT
TRBD1	TRBJ1-2	.	TRBV28	CASSLLGQGRGYTF	TGTGCCAGCAGTTTACTCGGACAGGGACGTGGCTACACCTTC
.	TRBJ1-5	.	TRBV7-9	CASSLTNQPQHF	TGTGCCAGCAGCTTGACAAATCAGCCCCAGCATTTT
.	TRBJ2-1	.	TRBV18	CASSPTELASSYNEQFF	TGTGCCAGCTCACCAACCGAACTTGCGAGCTCCTACAATGAGCAGTTCTTC
.	TRBJ1-2	.	TRBV12-3/TRBV12-4	CASRSGYGYTF	TGTGCCAGCAGGAGTGGCTATGGCTACACCTTC
TRBD2	TRBJ2-2	.	TRBV4-2	CASSQVSGGDPGELFF	TGTGCCAGCAGCCAAGTAAGCGGGGGGGACCCCGGGGAGCTGTTTTTT
.	TRBJ2-5	.	TRBV12-3/TRBV12-4	CASSLVGLETQYF	TGTGCCAGCAGTTTGGTGGGACTAGAGACCCAGTACTTC
TRBD1	TRBJ1-2	.	TRBV25-1	CASSGDRKSYGYTF	TGTGCCAGCAGTGGGGACAGAAAATCTTATGGCTACACCTTC
.	TRBJ1-1	.	TRBV11-2	CASSPSSGAFF	TGTGCCAGCAGCCCCTCCTCAGGAGCTTTCTTT
.	TRBJ1-1	.	TRBV9	CASSAQGNTEAFF	TGTGCCAGCAGCGCACAGGGGAACACTGAAGCTTTCTTT
TRBD1	TRBJ2-7	.	TRBV7-3	CASSLTGAGGTYEQYF	TGTGCCAGCAGCTTAACCGGGGCAGGGGGAACCTACGAGCAGTACTTC
TRBD1	TRBJ2-1	.	TRBV5-1	CASRTGIYNEQFF	TGCGCCAGCAGGACAGGGATCTACAATGAGCAGTTCTTC
.	TRBJ1-4	.	TRBV12-3/TRBV12-4	CASSEGGKLFF	TGTGCCAGCTCCGAAGGGGGAAAACTGTTTTTT
TRBD1	TRBJ2-2	.	TRBV6-2/TRBV6-3	CASSYRRQGVTGELFF	TGTGCCAGCAGTTATCGGAGACAGGGTGTCACCGGGGAGCTGTTTTTT
TRBD2	TRBJ2-7	.	TRBV9	CASSVSGPSYEQYF	TGTGCCAGCAGCGTTAGCGGGCCCTCCTACGAGCAGTACTTC
TRBD1	TRBJ1-1	.	TRBV5-1	CASSLGTGEWSEAFF	TGCGCCAGCAGCCTCGGGACAGGGGAATGGAGTGAAGCTTTCTTT
.	TRBJ1-5	.	TRBV28	CASSLGGGGQPQHF	TGTGCCAGCAGTTTGGGAGGGGGAGGTCAGCCCCAGCATTTT
TRBD1	TRBJ1-5	.	TRBV19	CASSKGTGFGNQPQHF	TGTGCCAGTAGCAAGGGGACAGGGTTCGGTAATCAGCCCCAGCATTTT
TRBD1	TRBJ2-3	.	TRBV6-1	CASSDGQGRTDTQYF	TGTGCCAGCAGTGATGGACAGGGGAGGACAGATACGCAGTATTTT
.	TRBJ2-3	.	TRBV7-9	CASSLSYRGRADTQYF	TGTGCCAGCAGCTTATCCTACAGGGGGAGGGCAGATACGCAGTATTTT
.	TRBJ1-5	.	TRBV5-5	CASSLEWGPRQPQHF	TGTGCCAGCAGCTTGGAGTGGGGGCCCAGGCAGCCCCAGCATTTT
TRBD2	TRBJ2-1	once	TRBV5-1	CASSLVGGANEQFF	TGCGCCAGCAGCTTGGTCGGGGGGGCCAATGAGCAGTTCTTC
TRBD1	TRBJ2-7	few	TRBV28	CASGVGTGFPYEQYF	TGTGCCAGTGGTGTCGGGACAGGGTTCCCCTACGAGCAGTACTTC
TRBD1	TRBJ2-7	.	TRBV5-1	CASSSYGDRGNEQYF	TGCGCCAGCAGCTCGTACGGGGACAGGGGAAACGAGCAGTACTTC
TRBD1	TRBJ1-6	.	TRBV11-2	CASSLTGGPSSYNSPLHF	TGTGCCAGCAGCCTGACAGGGGGTCCCAGCTCCTATAATTCACCCCTCCACTTT
TRBD2	TRBJ2-6	.	TRBV19	CASRPGGINVLTF	TGTGCCAGTAGACCCGGGGGGATCAACGTCCTGACTTTC
.	TRBJ1-6	once	TRBV7-2	CASSPQGTDNSPLHF	TGTGCCAGCAGCCCCCAAGGAACAGATAATTCACCCCTCCACTTT
TRBD2	TRBJ2-3	.	TRBV5-7	CASSGGRGTADTQYF	TGTGCCAGCAGCGGGGGGAGGGGCACAGCAGATACGCAGTATTTT
.	TRBJ1-6	.	TRBV5-6	CASSSRQGRPYNSPLHF	TGTGCCAGCAGCTCCCGCCAGGGCCGTCCGTATAATTCACCCCTCCACTTT
.	TRBJ1-5	.	TRBV18	CASSPNGQTNQPQHF	TGTGCCAGCTCACCAAACGGACAGACCAATCAGCCCCAGCATTTT
TRBD1	TRBJ2-7	.	TRBV5-1	CASSFETGRSYEQYF	TGCGCCAGCAGCTTTGAGACAGGGAGATCCTACGAGCAGTACTTC
.	TRBJ1-1	.	TRBV6-1	CASSEWTLGGLETGAFF	TGTGCCAGCAGTGAATGGACATTGGGAGGCCTCGAAACGGGAGCTTTCTTT
TRBD1	TRBJ1-2	once	TRBV6-5	CASMPGWDREYGYTF	TGTGCCAGCATGCCAGGATGGGACAGGGAATATGGCTACACCTTC
TRBD1	TRBJ2-7	once	TRBV5-1	CASSPGQGHLLRAYF	TGCGCCAGCAGCCCTGGACAGGGACATCTTCTACGAGCGTACTTC
TRBD1	TRBJ1-3	few	TRBV3-1/TRBV3-2	CASSQSGQGVSGNTIYF	TGTGCCAGCAGCCAATCAGGACAGGGGGTCTCTGGAAACACCATATATTTT